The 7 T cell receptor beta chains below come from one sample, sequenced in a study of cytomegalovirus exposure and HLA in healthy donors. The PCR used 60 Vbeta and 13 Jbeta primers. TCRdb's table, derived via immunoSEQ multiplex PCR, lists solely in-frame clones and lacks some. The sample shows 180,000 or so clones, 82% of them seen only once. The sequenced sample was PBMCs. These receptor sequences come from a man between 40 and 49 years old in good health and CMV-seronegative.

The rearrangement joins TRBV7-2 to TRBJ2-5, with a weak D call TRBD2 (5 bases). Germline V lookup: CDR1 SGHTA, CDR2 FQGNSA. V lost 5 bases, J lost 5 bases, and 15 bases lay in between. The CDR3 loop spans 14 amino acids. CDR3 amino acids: CASSPRRESETQYF. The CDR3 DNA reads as TGTGCCAGCAGCCCGCGTAGGGAGTCGGAGACCCAGTACTTC. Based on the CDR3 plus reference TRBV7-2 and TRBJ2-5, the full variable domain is GAGVSQSPSNKVTEKGKDVELRCDPISGHTALYWYRQSLGQGLEFLIYFQGNSAPDKSGLPSDRFSAERTGGSVSTLTIQRTQQEDSAVYLCASSPRRESETQYFGPGTRLLVL.

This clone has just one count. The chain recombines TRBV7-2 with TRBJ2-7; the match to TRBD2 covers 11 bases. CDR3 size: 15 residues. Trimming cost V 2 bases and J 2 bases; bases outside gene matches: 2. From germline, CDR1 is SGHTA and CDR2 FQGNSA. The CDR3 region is CASSLWTSGPYEQYF. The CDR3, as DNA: TGTGCCAGCAGCTTATGGACTAGCGGGCCCTACGAGCAGTACTTC.

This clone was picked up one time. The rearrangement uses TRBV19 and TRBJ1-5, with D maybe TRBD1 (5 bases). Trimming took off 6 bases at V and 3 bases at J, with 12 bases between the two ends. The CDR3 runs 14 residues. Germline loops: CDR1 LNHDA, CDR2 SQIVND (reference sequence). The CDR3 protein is CASSLAGPNQPQHF. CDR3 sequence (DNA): TGTGCCAGTAGCCTGGCGGGGCCCAATCAGCCCCAGCATTTT. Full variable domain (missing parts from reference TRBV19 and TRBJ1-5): DGGITQSPKYLFRKEGQNVTLSCEQNLNHDAMYWYRQDPGQGLRLIYYSQIVNDFQKGDIAEGYSVSREKKESFPLTVTSAQKNPTAFYLCASSLAGPNQPQHFGDGTRLSIL.

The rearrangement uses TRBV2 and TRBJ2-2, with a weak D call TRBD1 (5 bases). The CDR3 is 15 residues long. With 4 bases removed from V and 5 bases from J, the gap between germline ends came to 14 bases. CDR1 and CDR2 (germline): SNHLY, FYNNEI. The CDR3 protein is CASSGLGLGTGELFF. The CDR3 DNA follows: TGTGCCAGCAGTGGTTTGGGGCTGGGAACCGGGGAGCTGTTTTTT.

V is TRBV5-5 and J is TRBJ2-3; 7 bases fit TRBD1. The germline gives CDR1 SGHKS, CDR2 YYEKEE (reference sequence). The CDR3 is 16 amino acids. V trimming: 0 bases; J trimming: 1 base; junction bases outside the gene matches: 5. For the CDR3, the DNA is TGTGCCAGCAGCTTGGTAGGGGGCCAGGGCACAGATACGCAGTATTTT. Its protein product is CASSLVGGQGTDTQYF.

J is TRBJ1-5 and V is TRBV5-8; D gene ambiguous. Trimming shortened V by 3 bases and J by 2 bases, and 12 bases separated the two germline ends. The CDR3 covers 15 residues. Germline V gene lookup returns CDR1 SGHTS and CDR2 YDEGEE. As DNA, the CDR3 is TGTGCCAGCAGCTATCGCGCGAGGGGCAATCAGCCCCAGCATTTT. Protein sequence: CASSYRARGNQPQHF.

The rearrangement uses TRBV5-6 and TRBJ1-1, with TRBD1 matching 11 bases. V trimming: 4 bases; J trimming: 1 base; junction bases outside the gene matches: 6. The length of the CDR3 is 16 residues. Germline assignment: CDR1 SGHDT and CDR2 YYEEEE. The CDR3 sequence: CASSPGTGGRNTEAFF. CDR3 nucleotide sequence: TGTGCCAGCAGCCCCGGGACAGGGGGTAGGAACACTGAAGCTTTCTTT. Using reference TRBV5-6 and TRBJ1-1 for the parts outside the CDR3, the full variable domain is DAGVTQSPTHLIKTRGQQVTLRCSPKSGHDTVSWYQQALGQGPQFIFQYYEEEERQRGNFPDRFSGHQFPNYSSELNVNALLLGDSALYLCASSPGTGGRNTEAFFGQGTRLTVV.